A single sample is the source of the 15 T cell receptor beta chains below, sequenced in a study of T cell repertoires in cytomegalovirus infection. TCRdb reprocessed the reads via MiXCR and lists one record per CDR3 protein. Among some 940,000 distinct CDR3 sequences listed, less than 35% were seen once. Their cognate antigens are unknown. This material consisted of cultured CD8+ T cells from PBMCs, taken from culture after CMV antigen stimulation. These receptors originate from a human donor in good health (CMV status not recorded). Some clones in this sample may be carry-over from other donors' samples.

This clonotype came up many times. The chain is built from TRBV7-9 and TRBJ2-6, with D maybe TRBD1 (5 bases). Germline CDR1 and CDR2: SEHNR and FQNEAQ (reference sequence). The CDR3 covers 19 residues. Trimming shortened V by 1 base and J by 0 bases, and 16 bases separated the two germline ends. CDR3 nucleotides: TGTGCCAGCAGCTTAGTGATTGGAGCCCAGGGCTCTGGGGCCAACGTCCTGACTTTC. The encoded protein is CASSLVIGAQGSGANVLTF.

CDR3 in amino acids: CASSPNGRENTEAFF. CDR3 DNA: TGTGCCAGCAGCCCCAACGGACGGGAGAACACTGAAGCTTTCTTT. The chain links TRBV7-3 to TRBJ1-1; no reliable D call. The V and J ends lost 5 bases and 1 base respectively, with 14 bases between them. The germline CDR1 and CDR2 sequences are SGHTA and FQGTGA. The CDR3 spans 15 residues.

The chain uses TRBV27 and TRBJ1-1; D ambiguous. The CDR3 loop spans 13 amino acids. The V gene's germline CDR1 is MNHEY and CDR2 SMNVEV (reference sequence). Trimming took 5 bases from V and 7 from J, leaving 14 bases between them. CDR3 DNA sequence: TGTGCCAGCAGTCTCTCCATGGCGGGTGAAGCTTTCTTT. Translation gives CASSLSMAGEAFF.

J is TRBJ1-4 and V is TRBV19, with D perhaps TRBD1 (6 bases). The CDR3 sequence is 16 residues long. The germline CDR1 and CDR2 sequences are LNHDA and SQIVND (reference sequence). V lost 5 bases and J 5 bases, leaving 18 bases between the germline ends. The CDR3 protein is CASSAVGGGLNEKLFF. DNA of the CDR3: TGTGCCAGTAGTGCCGTAGGAGGGGGTTTGAATGAAAAACTGTTTTTT.

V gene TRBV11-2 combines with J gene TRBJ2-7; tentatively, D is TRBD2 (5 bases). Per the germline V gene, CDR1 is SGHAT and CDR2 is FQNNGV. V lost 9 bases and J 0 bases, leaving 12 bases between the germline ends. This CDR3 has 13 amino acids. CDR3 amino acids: CARPGLRSYEQYV. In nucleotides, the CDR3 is TGTGCCAGGCCGGGGTTACGCTCCTACGAGCAGTACGTC.

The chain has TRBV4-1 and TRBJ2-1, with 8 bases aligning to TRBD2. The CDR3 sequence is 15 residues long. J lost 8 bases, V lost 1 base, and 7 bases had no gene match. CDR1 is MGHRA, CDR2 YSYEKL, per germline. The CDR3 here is CASSQVLAGIDEQFF. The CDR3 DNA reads TGCGCCAGCAGCCAAGTCCTAGCGGGTATCGATGAGCAGTTCTTC.

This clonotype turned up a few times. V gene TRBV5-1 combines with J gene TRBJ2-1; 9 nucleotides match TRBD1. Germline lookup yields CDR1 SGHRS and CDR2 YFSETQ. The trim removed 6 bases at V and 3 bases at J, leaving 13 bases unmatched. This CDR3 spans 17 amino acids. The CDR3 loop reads CASNPTDGQGHYNEQFF. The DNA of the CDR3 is TGCGCCAGCAACCCCACTGATGGACAGGGGCACTACAATGAGCAGTTCTTC.

The CDR3 reads CASTGESQRVGVISKTQYF. CDR3 in DNA: TGTGCCAGCACGGGGGAGAGCCAACGGGTGGGGGTGATTTCGAAGACCCAGTACTTC. The chain links TRBV7-6 to TRBJ2-5; a possible D gene is TRBD2 (6 bases). CDR3 length: 19 amino acids. V lost 7 bases, J lost 6 bases, and 33 bases lay in between. From germline, CDR1 is SGHVS and CDR2 FNYEAQ.

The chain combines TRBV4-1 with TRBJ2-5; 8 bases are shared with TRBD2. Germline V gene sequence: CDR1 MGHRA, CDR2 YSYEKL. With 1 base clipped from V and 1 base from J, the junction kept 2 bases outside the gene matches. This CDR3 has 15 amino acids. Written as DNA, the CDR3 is TGCGCCAGCAGCCAAGCGACTAGCGTCCAAGAGACCCAGTACTTC. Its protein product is CASSQATSVQETQYF.

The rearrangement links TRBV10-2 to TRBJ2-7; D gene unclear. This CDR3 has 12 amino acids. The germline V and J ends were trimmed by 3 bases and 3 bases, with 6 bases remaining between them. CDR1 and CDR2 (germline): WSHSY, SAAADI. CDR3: CASSEVHYEQYF. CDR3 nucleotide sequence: TGCGCCAGCAGTGAAGTCCACTACGAGCAGTACTTC.

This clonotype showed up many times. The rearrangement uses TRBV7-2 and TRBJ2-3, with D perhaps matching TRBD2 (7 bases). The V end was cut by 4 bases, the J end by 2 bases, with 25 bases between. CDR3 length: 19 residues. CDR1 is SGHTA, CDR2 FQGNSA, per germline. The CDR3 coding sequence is TGTGCCAGCAGCTCCAGCGGGGAGGACAGCCAAGGACACACAGATACGCAGTATTTT. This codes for CASSSSGEDSQGHTDTQYF.

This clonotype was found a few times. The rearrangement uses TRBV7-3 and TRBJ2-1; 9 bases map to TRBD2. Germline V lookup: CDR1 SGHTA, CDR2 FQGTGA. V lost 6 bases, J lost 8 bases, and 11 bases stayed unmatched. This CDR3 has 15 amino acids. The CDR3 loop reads CASSPGTSSQDEQFF. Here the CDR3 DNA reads TGTGCCAGCAGTCCAGGGACTAGCAGTCAGGATGAGCAGTTCTTC.

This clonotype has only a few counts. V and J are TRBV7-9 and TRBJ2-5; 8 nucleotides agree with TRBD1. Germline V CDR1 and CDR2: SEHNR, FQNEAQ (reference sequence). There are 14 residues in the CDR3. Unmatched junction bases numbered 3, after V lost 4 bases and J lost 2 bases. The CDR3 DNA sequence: TGTGCCAGCAGCTCGGACAGGGTTCAAGAGACCCAGTACTTC. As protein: CASSSDRVQETQYF.

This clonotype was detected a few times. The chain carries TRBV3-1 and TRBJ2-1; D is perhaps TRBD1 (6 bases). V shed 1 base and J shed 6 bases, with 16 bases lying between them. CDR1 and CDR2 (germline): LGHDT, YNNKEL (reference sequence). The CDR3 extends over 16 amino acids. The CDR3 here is CASSQGIGGLINEQFF. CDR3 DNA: TGTGCCAGCAGCCAAGGGATTGGGGGCCTGATCAATGAGCAGTTCTTC.

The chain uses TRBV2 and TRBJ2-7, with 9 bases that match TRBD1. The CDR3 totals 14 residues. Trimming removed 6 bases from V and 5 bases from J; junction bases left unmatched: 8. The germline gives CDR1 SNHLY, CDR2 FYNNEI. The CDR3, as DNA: TGTGCCAGCAGACCGGGACAGGGAGCCCACGAGCAGTACTTC. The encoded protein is CASRPGQGAHEQYF.